The next 3 T cell receptor beta chains were all read from a single sample in a study of somatic mutations in cytotoxic T cells in rheumatoid arthritis. The repertoire was sequenced with immunoSEQ multiplex PCR; TCRdb's copy has only in-frame clones and lacks some. The sample holds around 4,500 clones, around three quarters seen once. The sequencing sample was made of CD8+ T cells sorted from blood. Receptor source: an adult with rheumatoid arthritis.

The chain couples TRBV7-9 to TRBJ2-5; no definite D call. Trimming stripped 5 bases from V and 3 bases from J, with 13 bases between. This CDR3 comprises 14 residues. From germline, CDR1 is SEHNR and CDR2 FQNEAQ (reference sequence). The CDR3 DNA sequence: TGTGCCAGCAGCCTTCTAGTTCCCGAAGAGACCCAGTACTTC. This encodes CASSLLVPEETQYF.

The gene calls are TRBV6-5 and TRBJ1-2; D is uncertain. Germline-derived CDR1 and CDR2 are MNHEY and SVGAGI. V was cut by 4 bases and J by 2 bases, with 8 bases left in between. The CDR3 runs to 13 residues. CDR3 sequence reads: CASSLNSNYGYTF. The CDR3 DNA reads TGTGCCAGCAGTTTAAACAGCAACTATGGCTACACCTTC.

The V call is TRBV5-4, the J call TRBJ2-2; D gene ambiguous. V was trimmed by 0 bases and J by 6 bases, leaving 6 bases between them. This CDR3 has 13 residues. Germline V gene data show CDR1 as SGHNT and CDR2 as YYREEE (reference sequence). The CDR3 protein is CASSLDRAGELFF. In nucleotides, the CDR3 is TGTGCCAGCAGCTTGGATAGGGCCGGGGAGCTGTTTTTT. Combining the CDR3 with reference TRBV5-4 and TRBJ2-2 gives the whole variable domain ETGVTQSPTHLIKTRGQQVTLRCSSQSGHNTVSWYQQALGQGPQFIFQYYREEENGRGNFPPRFSGLQFPNYSSELNVNALELDDSALYLCASSLDRAGELFFGEGSRLTVL.